These 13 T cell receptor beta chains were all obtained from the same sample, sequenced in a study of T-cell reconstitution after alpha-beta-depleted transplantation in children. Unique molecular identifiers were incorporated during preparation of the TCRbeta library. TCRdb re-derived calls from the PCR reads in MiXCR, one entry per CDR3 protein. This table holds roughly 180,000 distinct CDR3 sequences, about 15% found once. The sample consisted of PBMCs from the stem cell graft donor, taken from the stem cell graft. The origin of the receptors is a human donor who donated a stem cell graft to a child with acute lymphoblastic leukemia.

This clonotype was seen ten or more times. This chain uses TRBV7-8 with TRBJ2-7; D might be TRBD1 or TRBD2, each matching 5 bases. Trimming removed 5 bases from V and 3 bases from J, with 14 bases in between. CDR1 SGHVS and CDR2 FQNEAQ come from the germline V gene. The CDR3 runs to 14 residues. The chain's CDR3 is CASSGTLPFYEQYF. CDR3 coding DNA: TGTGCCAGCAGCGGGACCCTCCCTTTCTACGAGCAGTACTTC.

Note on this clonotype: Relative to the germline gene, one junction end is altered; a read error may explain this. CDR3 in amino acids: CAGSSRQGTGELFF. DNA of the CDR3: TGTGCCGGCAGTTCCCGTCAGGGGACCGGGGAGCTGTTTTTT. V and J are TRBV6-9 and TRBJ2-2; D is perhaps TRBD1 (6 bases). Germline V gene data show CDR1 as MNHGY and CDR2 as SVAAGI. The CDR3 runs 14 residues.

The sample holds one count of this clonotype. The junction departs from the called germline gene at one end, perhaps through a read error. This sequence joins TRBV5-5 and TRBJ2-5, with D unclear. The CDR3 totals 16 residues. Germline V gives CDR1 SGHKS, CDR2 YYEKEE (reference sequence). CDR3 protein: CACSSTQNLRLETQYF. The CDR3 coding sequence is TGTGCCTGCAGCTCCACACAGAACCTCCGCTTGGAGACCCAGTACTTC.

In this sample, this clonotype turned up a few times. The V call is TRBV27, the J call TRBJ2-7; no clear D. Germline V lookup: CDR1 MNHEY, CDR2 SMNVEV (reference sequence). The V gene lost 6 bases and the J gene lost 0 bases, with 15 bases spanning the gap. There are 15 residues in the CDR3. The CDR3 region has the DNA TGTGCCAGCAGCCCCCTCAGGCCAAGCTCCTACGAGCAGTACTTC. Amino acids: CASSPLRPSSYEQYF.

This clonotype was recorded at least ten times. J is TRBJ2-7 and V is TRBV10-3; D call uncertain. Germline V gene data show CDR1 as ENHRY and CDR2 as SYGVKD. The CDR3 is 11 residues long. Trimming stripped 10 bases from V and 2 bases from J, with 9 bases between. CDR3 loop: CATGSTYEQYF. CDR3 nucleotide sequence: TGTGCCACAGGCAGCACCTACGAGCAGTACTTC.

The chain carries TRBV12-3 or TRBV12-4 and TRBJ2-1, with 9 bases aligning to TRBD2. V lost 4 bases to trimming and J lost 8 bases; unmatched junction nucleotides: 12. The CDR3 covers 16 residues. The DNA of the CDR3 is TGTGCCAGCAGTTCCGCGGGAGGGCCGGTAAGCGATGAGCAGTTCTTC. The encoded protein is CASSSAGGPVSDEQFF.

This clonotype was counted many times. The rearrangement joins TRBV10-2 to TRBJ2-4; unclear D gene. Germline assignment: CDR1 WSHSY and CDR2 SAAADI. The CDR3 loop spans 12 amino acids. The V end was cut by 3 bases, the J end by 15 bases, with 15 bases between. CDR3 bases: TGCGCCAGCAGTGATGCAGGTCTGACCTCGTACTTC. Encoded protein: CASSDAGLTSYF.

The sample holds many counts of this clonotype. V gene TRBV4-1 combines with J gene TRBJ2-4; TRBD2 agrees at 8 bases. The CDR3 extends over 20 amino acids. Germline-derived CDR1 and CDR2 are MGHRA and YSYEKL. J lost 1 base, V lost 4 bases, and 18 bases had no gene match. DNA for the CDR3: TGCGCCAGCAGCCCAGGGGCACTAGGGACTAGGGGTGTGGCCAAAAACATTCAGTACTTC. As protein: CASSPGALGTRGVAKNIQYF.

This clonotype appeared many times. The gene calls are TRBV12-3 or TRBV12-4 and TRBJ1-6; no clear D. V shed 5 bases and J shed 3 bases, with 8 bases lying between them. The CDR3 has 14 residues. DNA of the CDR3: TGTGCCAGCAGTCCCCTGGTCTATAATTCACCCCTCCACTTT. Translated, it gives CASSPLVYNSPLHF.

This clonotype was observed many times. The chain uses TRBV29-1 and TRBJ1-4, with 7 bases identical to TRBD1. Germline lookup yields CDR1 SQVTM and CDR2 ANQGSEA. After removal of 1 base from V and 8 bases from J, the junction contained 10 bases not matched to a gene. CDR3 length: 15 residues. The CDR3 region is CSVEVRQGRGEKLFF. The CDR3 coding sequence is TGCAGCGTTGAAGTCCGACAGGGACGGGGGGAAAAACTGTTTTTT. The entire variable domain, with the rest obtained from reference TRBV29-1 and TRBJ1-4, is as follows: SAVISQKPSRDICQRGTSLTIQCQVDSQVTMMFWYRQQPGQSLTLIATANQGSEATYESGFVIDKFPISRPNLTFSTLTVSNMSPEDSSIYLCSVEVRQGRGEKLFFGSGTQLSVL.

This rearrangement joins TRBV6-2 or TRBV6-3 to TRBJ2-3; weak D call: TRBD2 (6 bases). V gave up 4 bases and J gave up 6 bases, with 17 bases separating them. Per germline, CDR1 MNHEY and CDR2 SVGEGT. CDR3 length: 15 amino acids. In DNA, the CDR3 is TGTGCCAGCAGTTCGGGAGACCTCCGGAGGGATACGCAGTATTTT. Its translation: CASSSGDLRRDTQYF.

Comment on this clonotype: This may be a read error, as it is one base from a much larger clone. V and J are TRBV4-1 and TRBJ2-1; 15 nucleotides line up with TRBD2. The CDR3 is 22 residues long. V dropped 1 base and J dropped 0; count of bases not matched to a gene: 13. Germline V gene data show CDR1 as MGHRA and CDR2 as YSYEKL. The CDR3 DNA is TGCGCCAGCAGCCAAGCGACAGGGGCCTGGACTAGCGGGAGGGCCTCCTACAATGAGCAGTTCTTC. Protein product: CASSQATGAWTSGRASYNEQFF.

This clonotype was seen repeatedly, ten times or more. The chain carries TRBV6-6 and TRBJ2-4; D possibly uses TRBD1 or TRBD2 (6 bases each). This CDR3 is 16 amino acids long. The germline CDR1 and CDR2 sequences are MNHNY and SVGAGI (reference sequence). The V end was cut by 6 bases, the J end by 1 base, with 16 bases between. In nucleotides, the CDR3 is TGTGCCAGCAGGGGCCTGGGGGCGGGGGCCAAAAACATTCAGTACTTC. Translation: CASRGLGAGAKNIQYF.